A selection of T cell receptor beta chains follows, all from one sample in a study of blood T cell repertoires in COVID-19. TCRdb's table, derived via immunoSEQ multiplex PCR, lists solely in-frame clones and lacks some. Of roughly 48,000 clones detected, approximately 80% appear once; the ten largest clones hold roughly 7%. The sequenced sample was peripheral blood. The receptors originated from a man in his forties with acute or convalescent COVID-19. Both conserved end residues are part of each CDR3. Each record gives: D gene, V gene, clone size, J gene, CDR3 DNA, CDR3 protein. The D gene is left open where the match is weak. Not every row has a clone size; where given, it reads once, few, many or a size class.

d_call: -; v_call: TRBV30; clone_size: -; j_call: TRBJ1-2; cdr3_nt: TGTGCCTGGAGTGCGGGGGGCCATGGCTACACCTTC; cdr3_aa: CAWSAGGHGYTF
d_call: -; v_call: TRBV6-5; clone_size: -; j_call: TRBJ2-3; cdr3_nt: TGTGCCAGCAGTCGTGAGCGGAAGAGCACAGATACGCAGTATTTT; cdr3_aa: CASSRERKSTDTQYF
d_call: -; v_call: TRBV19; clone_size: -; j_call: TRBJ1-4; cdr3_nt: TGTGCCAGTAGTATTTCGGACTCTGCCGCGGTAAAACTGTTTTTT; cdr3_aa: CASSISDSAAVKLFF
d_call: -; v_call: TRBV15; clone_size: medium-sized; j_call: TRBJ1-4; cdr3_nt: TGTGCCACCAGCAGAGAGTCAGGGGTTGAAAAACTGTTTTTT; cdr3_aa: CATSRESGVEKLFF
d_call: -; v_call: TRBV9; clone_size: -; j_call: TRBJ1-2; cdr3_nt: TGTGCCAGCTCCCAGGGTGGCAGGGCTAACTATGGCTACACCTTC; cdr3_aa: CASSQGGRANYGYTF
d_call: -; v_call: TRBV3-1/TRBV3-2; clone_size: -; j_call: TRBJ1-6; cdr3_nt: TGTGCCAGCAGCCATCGCGATTCACCCCTCCACTTT; cdr3_aa: CASSHRDSPLHF
d_call: TRBD1; v_call: TRBV24-1; clone_size: -; j_call: TRBJ1-4; cdr3_nt: TGTGCCACCAGTGATTCGGCTGACAGGGGCCGGGGAAAACTGTTTTTT; cdr3_aa: CATSDSADRGRGKLFF
d_call: TRBD1; v_call: TRBV10-1; clone_size: -; j_call: TRBJ2-5; cdr3_nt: TGCGCCAGCAGTCGGGACGGCCAGGGGGCCCAGTACTTC; cdr3_aa: CASSRDGQGAQYF
d_call: TRBD1; v_call: TRBV5-4; clone_size: few; j_call: TRBJ1-4; cdr3_nt: TGTGCCAGCAGCCGGGACAGGGCTGAAAAACTGTTTTTT; cdr3_aa: CASSRDRAEKLFF
d_call: -; v_call: TRBV18; clone_size: -; j_call: TRBJ1-4; cdr3_nt: TGTGCCAGCTCACCACCGGGGGCGCGGGAAAAACTGTTTTTT; cdr3_aa: CASSPPGAREKLFF
d_call: -; v_call: TRBV7-9; clone_size: -; j_call: TRBJ1-2; cdr3_nt: TGTGCCAGCAGCTCCAACAGGGTTGAATATGGCTACACCTTC; cdr3_aa: CASSSNRVEYGYTF
d_call: -; v_call: TRBV5-6; clone_size: -; j_call: TRBJ1-1; cdr3_nt: TGTGCCAGCAGCCAAGGACATCAGAACACTGAAGCTTTCTTT; cdr3_aa: CASSQGHQNTEAFF
d_call: TRBD1; v_call: TRBV3-1/TRBV3-2; clone_size: -; j_call: TRBJ1-2; cdr3_nt: TGTGCCAGCAGCCCCGACAGGGGGCGCGACTATGGCTACACCTTC; cdr3_aa: CASSPDRGRDYGYTF